This T cell receptor beta chain was sequenced in a study of shared clonotypes between healthy human individuals. TCRdb keeps only in-frame clones here, not all; method: immunoSEQ multiplex PCR. The sample has some 2,500,000 clones, 93% seen once; the top ten hold about 0.38%. CD4+ cells were split into CD45RA+ naive and CD45RA-negative memory subsets. The CDR3 runs 14 residues. V lost 5 bases, J lost 6 bases, and 13 bases lay in between. Germline assignment: CDR1 SGHTA and CDR2 FQGTGA. The chain is built from TRBV7-3 and TRBJ2-2; the D is unclear. The TCR comes from a man aged 18 to 29 in good health. Some clones in this sample may be carry-over from other donors' samples. Source material: naive CD4+ T cells from PBMCs. The subset here: CD45RA+ positively selected. CDR3 DNA: TGTGCCAGCAGCCGAAATGGGATCCCCGGGGAGCTGTTTTTT. The encoded protein is CASSRNGIPGELFF.